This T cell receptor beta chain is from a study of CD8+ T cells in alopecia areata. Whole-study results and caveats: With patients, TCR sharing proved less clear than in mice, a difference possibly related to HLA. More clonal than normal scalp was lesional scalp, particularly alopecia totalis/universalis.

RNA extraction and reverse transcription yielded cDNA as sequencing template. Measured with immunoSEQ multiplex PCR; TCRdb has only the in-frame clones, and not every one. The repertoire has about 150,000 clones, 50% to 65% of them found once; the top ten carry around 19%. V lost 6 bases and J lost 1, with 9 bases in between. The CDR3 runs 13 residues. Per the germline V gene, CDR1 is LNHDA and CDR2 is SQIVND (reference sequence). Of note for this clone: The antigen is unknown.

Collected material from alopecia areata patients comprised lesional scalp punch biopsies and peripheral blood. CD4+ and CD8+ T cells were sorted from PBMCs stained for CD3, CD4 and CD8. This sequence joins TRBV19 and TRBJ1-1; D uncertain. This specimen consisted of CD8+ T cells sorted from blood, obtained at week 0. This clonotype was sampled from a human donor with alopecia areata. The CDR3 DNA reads TGTGCCAGTAGCCCAACTCAGAACACTGAAGCTTTCTTT. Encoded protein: CASSPTQNTEAFF.